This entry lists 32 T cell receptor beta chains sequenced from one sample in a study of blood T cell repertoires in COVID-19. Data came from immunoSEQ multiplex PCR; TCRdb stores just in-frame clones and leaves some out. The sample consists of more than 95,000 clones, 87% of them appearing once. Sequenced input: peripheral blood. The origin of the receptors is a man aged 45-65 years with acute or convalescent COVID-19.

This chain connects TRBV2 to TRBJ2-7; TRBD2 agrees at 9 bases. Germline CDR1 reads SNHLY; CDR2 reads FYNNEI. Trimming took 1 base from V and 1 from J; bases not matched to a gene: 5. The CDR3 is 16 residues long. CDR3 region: CASSEGRAGGSYEQYF. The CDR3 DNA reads TGTGCCAGCAGTGAAGGTAGGGCGGGAGGGTCCTACGAGCAGTACTTC.

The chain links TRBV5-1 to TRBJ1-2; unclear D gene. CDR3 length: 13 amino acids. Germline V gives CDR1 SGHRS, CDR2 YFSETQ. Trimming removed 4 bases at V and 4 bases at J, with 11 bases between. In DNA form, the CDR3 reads TGCGCCAGCAGCCCTGAGCATTTCTATGGCTACACCTTC. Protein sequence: CASSPEHFYGYTF.

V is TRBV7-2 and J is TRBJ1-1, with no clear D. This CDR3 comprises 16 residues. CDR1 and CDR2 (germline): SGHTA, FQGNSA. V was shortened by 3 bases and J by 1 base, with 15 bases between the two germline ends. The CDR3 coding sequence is TGTGCCAGCAGCTTCGGGATTCTAGGACCGAACACTGAAGCTTTCTTT. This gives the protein CASSFGILGPNTEAFF.

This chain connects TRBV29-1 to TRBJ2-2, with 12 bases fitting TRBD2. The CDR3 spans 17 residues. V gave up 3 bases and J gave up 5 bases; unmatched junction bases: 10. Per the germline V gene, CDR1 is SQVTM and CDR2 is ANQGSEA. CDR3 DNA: TGCAGCGTTGAGAACCTAGCGGGAGGGCCAGGGACCGGGGAGCTGTTTTTT. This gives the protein CSVENLAGGPGTGELFF.

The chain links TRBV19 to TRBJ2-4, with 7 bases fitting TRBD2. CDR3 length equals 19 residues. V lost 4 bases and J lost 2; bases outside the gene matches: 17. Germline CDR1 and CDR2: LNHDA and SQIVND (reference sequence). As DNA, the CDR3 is TGTGCCAGTAGTAGCGTTGGCCCAGGGAGGGGTAGGACCAAAAACATTCAGTACTTC. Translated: CASSSVGPGRGRTKNIQYF.

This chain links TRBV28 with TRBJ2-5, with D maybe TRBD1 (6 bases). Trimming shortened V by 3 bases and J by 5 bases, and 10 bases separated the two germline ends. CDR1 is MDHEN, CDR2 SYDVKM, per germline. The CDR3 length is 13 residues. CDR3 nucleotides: TGTGCCAGCAGTTTGGGGGCCCTGGAGACCCAGTACTTC. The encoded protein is CASSLGALETQYF.

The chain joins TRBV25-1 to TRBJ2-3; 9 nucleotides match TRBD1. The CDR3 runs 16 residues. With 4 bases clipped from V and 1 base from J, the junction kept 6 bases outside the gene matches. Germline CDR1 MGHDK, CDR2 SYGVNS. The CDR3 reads CASSGTGGAGTDTQYF. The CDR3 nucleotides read TGTGCCAGCAGTGGAACAGGGGGCGCAGGCACAGATACGCAGTATTTT.

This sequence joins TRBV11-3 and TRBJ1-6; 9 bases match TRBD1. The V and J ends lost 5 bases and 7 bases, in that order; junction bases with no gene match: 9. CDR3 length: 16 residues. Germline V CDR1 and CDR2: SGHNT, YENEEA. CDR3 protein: CASSISRQGVNSPLHF. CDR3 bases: TGTGCCAGCAGCATATCCCGACAGGGGGTGAATTCACCCCTCCACTTT.

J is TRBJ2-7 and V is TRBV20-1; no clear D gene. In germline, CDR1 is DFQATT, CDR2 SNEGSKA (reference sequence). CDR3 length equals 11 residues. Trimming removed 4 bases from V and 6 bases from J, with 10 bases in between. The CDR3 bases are TGCAGTGCTACGGGTCGGCTCGAGCAGTACTTC. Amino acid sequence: CSATGRLEQYF.

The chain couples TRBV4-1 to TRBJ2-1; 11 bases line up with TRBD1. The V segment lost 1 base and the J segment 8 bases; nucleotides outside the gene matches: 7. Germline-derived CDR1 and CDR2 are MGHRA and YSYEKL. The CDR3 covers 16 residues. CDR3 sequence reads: CASSQGRTGGFDEQFF. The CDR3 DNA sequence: TGCGCCAGCAGCCAAGGAAGGACAGGGGGCTTCGATGAGCAGTTCTTC.

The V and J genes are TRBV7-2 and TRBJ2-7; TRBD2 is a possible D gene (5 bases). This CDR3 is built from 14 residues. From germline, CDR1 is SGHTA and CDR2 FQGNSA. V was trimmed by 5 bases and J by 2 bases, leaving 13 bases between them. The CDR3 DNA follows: TGTGCCAGCAGCGGAGCGGCGGATACCTACGAGCAGTACTTC. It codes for CASSGAADTYEQYF.

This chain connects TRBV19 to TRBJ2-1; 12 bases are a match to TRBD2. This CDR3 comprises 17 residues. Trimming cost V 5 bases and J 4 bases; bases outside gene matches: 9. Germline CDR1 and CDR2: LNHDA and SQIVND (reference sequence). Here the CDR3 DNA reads TGTGCCAGTAGTTTCACCGGGACTAGCGGGTTTTACAATGAGCAGTTCTTC. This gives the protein CASSFTGTSGFYNEQFF.

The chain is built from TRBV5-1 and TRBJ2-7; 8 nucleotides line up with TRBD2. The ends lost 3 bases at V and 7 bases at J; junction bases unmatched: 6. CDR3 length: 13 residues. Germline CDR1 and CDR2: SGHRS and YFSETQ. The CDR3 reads CASSWTSLMEQYF. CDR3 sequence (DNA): TGCGCCAGCAGCTGGACTAGCCTCATGGAGCAGTACTTC. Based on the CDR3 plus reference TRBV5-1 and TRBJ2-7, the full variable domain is KAGVTQTPRYLIKTRGQQVTLSCSPISGHRSVSWYQQTPGQGLQFLFEYFSETQRNKGNFPGRFSGRQFSNSRSEMNVSTLELGDSALYLCASSWTSLMEQYFGPGTRLTVT.

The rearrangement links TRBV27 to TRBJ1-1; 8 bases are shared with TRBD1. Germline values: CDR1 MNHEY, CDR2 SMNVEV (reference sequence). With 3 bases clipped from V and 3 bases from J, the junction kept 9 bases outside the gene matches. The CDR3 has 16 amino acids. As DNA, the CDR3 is TGTGCCAGCAGTTTTTATTCAGGGGGCCTTTACACTGAAGCTTTCTTT. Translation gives CASSFYSGGLYTEAFF.

As DNA, the CDR3 is TGTGCCAGCAGCTGGGTGAGGACCTACGAGCAGTACTTC. This translates into CASSWVRTYEQYF. The chain couples TRBV11-1 to TRBJ2-7, with no clear D. The V gene's germline CDR1 is SGHAT and CDR2 FQDESV (reference sequence). This CDR3 comprises 13 residues. Trimming left V 4 bases short and J 2 bases short, with 9 bases between.

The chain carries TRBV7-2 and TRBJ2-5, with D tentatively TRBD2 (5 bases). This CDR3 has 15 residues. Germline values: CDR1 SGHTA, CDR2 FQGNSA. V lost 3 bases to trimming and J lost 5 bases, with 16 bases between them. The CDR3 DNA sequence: TGTGCCAGCAGCTTTGGTGGAGGCTCGGGGGAGACCCAGTACTTC. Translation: CASSFGGGSGETQYF.

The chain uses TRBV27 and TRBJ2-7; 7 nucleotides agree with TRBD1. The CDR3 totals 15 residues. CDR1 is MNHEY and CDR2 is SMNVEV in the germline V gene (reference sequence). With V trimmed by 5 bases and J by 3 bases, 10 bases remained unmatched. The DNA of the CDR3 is TGTGCCAGCAGTAAGCTCCGGACAGGTTTCTACGAGCAGTACTTC. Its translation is CASSKLRTGFYEQYF.

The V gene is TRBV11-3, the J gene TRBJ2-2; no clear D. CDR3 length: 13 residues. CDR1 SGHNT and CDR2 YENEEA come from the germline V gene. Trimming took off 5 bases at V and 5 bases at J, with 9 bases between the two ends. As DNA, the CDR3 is TGTGCCAGCAGCCCCACGAGAACCGGGGAGCTGTTTTTT. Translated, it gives CASSPTRTGELFF.

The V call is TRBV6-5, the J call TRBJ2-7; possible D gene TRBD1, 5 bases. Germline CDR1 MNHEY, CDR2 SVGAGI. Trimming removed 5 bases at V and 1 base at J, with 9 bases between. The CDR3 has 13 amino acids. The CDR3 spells CASSRQPSYEQYF. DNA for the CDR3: TGTGCCAGCAGTCGACAGCCTTCCTACGAGCAGTACTTC.

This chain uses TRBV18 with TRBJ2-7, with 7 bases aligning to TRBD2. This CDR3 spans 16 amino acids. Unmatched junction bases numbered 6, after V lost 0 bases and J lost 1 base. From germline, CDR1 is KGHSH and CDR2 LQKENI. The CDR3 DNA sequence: TGTGCCAGCTCACCACCGCTAGCGGCCTATTCCTACGAGCAGTACTTC. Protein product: CASSPPLAAYSYEQYF. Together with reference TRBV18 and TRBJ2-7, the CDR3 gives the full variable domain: NAGVMQNPRHLVRRRGQEARLRCSPMKGHSHVYWYRQLPEEGLKFMVYLQKENIIDESGMPKERFSAEFPKEGPSILRIQQVVRGDSAAYFCASSPPLAAYSYEQYFGPGTRLTVT.

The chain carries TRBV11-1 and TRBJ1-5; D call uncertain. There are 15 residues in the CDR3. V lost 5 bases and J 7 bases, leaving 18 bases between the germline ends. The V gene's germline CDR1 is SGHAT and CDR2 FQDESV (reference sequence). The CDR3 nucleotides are TGTGCCAGCAGCCCCTTCAAGTCGGGGAGGCAGCCCCAGCATTTT. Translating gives CASSPFKSGRQPQHF.

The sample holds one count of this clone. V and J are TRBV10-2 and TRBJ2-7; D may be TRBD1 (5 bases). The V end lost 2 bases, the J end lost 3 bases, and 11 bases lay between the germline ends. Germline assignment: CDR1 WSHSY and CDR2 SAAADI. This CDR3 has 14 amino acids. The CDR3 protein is CASSEQGGLYEQYF. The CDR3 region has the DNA TGCGCCAGCAGTGAGCAGGGTGGGCTCTACGAGCAGTACTTC.

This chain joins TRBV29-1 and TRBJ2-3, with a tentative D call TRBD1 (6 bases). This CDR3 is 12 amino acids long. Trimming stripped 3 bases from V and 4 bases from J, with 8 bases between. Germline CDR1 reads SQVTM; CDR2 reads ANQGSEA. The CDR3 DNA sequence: TGCAGCGTTGACAGGGGCCCAGATACGCAGTATTTT. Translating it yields CSVDRGPDTQYF.

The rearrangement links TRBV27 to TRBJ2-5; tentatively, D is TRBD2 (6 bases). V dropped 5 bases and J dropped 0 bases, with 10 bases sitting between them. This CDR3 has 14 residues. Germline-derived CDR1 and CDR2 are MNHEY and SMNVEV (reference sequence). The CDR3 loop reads CASSGGTNQETQYF. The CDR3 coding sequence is TGTGCCAGCAGTGGAGGGACGAACCAAGAGACCCAGTACTTC.

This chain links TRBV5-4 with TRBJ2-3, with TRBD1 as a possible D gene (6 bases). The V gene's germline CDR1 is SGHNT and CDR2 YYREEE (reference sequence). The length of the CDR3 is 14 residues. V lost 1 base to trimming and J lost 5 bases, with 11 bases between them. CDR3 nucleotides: TGTGCCAGCAGCTTGCCAGGGGCCCGAGATACGCAGTATTTT. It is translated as CASSLPGARDTQYF.

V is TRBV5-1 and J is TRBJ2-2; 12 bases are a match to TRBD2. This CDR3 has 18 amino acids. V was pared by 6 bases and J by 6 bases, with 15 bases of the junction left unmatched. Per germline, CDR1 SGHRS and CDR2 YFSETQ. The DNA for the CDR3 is TGCGCCAGCACCGGCGGGCTAGCGGGAGGGCCGGGTGCCGGGGAGCTGTTTTTT. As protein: CASTGGLAGGPGAGELFF. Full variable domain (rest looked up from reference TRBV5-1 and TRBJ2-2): KAGVTQTPRYLIKTRGQQVTLSCSPISGHRSVSWYQQTPGQGLQFLFEYFSETQRNKGNFPGRFSGRQFSNSRSEMNVSTLELGDSALYLCASTGGLAGGPGAGELFFGEGSRLTVL.

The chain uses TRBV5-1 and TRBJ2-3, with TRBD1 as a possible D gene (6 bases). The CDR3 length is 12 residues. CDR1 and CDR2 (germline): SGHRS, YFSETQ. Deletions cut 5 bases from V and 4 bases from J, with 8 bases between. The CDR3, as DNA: TGCGCCAGCAGTACAGGGTCAGATACGCAGTATTTT. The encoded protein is CASSTGSDTQYF.

The CDR3 coding sequence is TGTGCCAGCAGTACAGGGGTGGGCTATGGCTACACCTTC. It translates to CASSTGVGYGYTF. The chain couples TRBV6-5 to TRBJ1-2; 7 positions match TRBD1. The CDR3 spans 13 residues. From germline, CDR1 is MNHEY and CDR2 SVGAGI. Unmatched junction bases numbered 4, after V lost 5 bases and J lost 4 bases.

CDR3 sequence reads: CASSPPRGGTDTQYF. The CDR3 nucleotides read TGTGCCAGCAGCCCTCCCCGCGGGGGCACAGATACGCAGTATTTT. The V gene is TRBV5-4, the J gene TRBJ2-3; the D gene is possibly TRBD2 (6 bases). The CDR3 consists of 15 residues. Looked up from germline, CDR1 is SGHNT and CDR2 is YYREEE (reference sequence). V lost 4 bases and J lost 1, with 13 bases in between.

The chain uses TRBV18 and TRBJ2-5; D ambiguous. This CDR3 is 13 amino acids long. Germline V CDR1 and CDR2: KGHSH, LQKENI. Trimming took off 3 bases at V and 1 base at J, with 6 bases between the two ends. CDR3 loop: CASSPRSQETQYF. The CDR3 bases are TGTGCCAGCTCACCTAGGAGCCAAGAGACCCAGTACTTC. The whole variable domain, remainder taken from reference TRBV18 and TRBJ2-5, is NAGVMQNPRHLVRRRGQEARLRCSPMKGHSHVYWYRQLPEEGLKFMVYLQKENIIDESGMPKERFSAEFPKEGPSILRIQQVVRGDSAAYFCASSPRSQETQYFGPGTRLLVL.

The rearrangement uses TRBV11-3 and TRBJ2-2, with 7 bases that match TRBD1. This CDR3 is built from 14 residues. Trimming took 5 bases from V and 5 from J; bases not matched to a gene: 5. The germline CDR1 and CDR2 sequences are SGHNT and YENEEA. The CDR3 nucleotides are TGTGCCAGCAGCGGATACAGGGGTACCGGGGAGCTGTTTTTT. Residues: CASSGYRGTGELFF.

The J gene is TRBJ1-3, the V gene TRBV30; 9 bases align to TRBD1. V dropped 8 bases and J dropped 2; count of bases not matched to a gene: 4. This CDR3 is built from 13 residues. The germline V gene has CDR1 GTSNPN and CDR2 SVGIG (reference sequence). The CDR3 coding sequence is TGTGCCAGACAGGGGGTGGCTGGAAACACCATATATTTT. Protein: CARQGVAGNTIYF.